This TCR beta chain was captured in a study of T cell repertoires in cytomegalovirus infection (dated by TCRdb to between 2017 and 2020). In terms of the full investigation: Peptide stimulations targeted recently identified HLA-C-restricted CMV epitopes, whose presentation resists viral immunomodulation, together with well-studied HLA-B-restricted epitopes. Donor HLA type was relevant to the analysis, because carriage of CMV infection together with the matching HLA type was indicated by public TCR beta signatures. Study-wide findings and limitations: Carriers of CMV infection plus the relevant HLA type were discriminated by the cumulative frequency of public TCR beta family members in the study cohort and in an independent approximately 400-donor cohort. In the ex vivo response, HLA-C-restricted CMV-specific TCR beta clonotypes were dominant, and in two of eight donors the single most frequent clonotype came from this HLA-C-restricted group.

At the junction V is shortened by 5 bases and J by 0 bases, with 16 bases in between. Reading from cysteine to phenylalanine, the CDR3 counts 16 amino acids. The sequence is cut down to CDR3 DNA, 48 bases in frame from base 1. The germline V gene (reference sequence) provides CDR1 MNHEY and CDR2 SMNVEV. Of note for this clonotype: Its antigen target is currently unknown. Base quality data are lacking; no much larger clone is found one base away.

The run used an Illumina HiSeq 1500. TCRdb applied fastp at Q25 and MiXCR to the public reads, then kept only in-frame beta chains. Duplicate CDR3 protein sequences are folded into a single record with the most common DNA and genes. A total of about 920,000 distinct CDR3 sequences appear in this sample, roughly 30% of them only once. In total, the top ten clones hold 11% to 15% of the sample. What this sample's treatment or condition label stands for: in vitro stimulation with specific CMV peptide epitopes to enrich CMV-specific T cells. The material was cultured CD8+ T cells from PBMCs, obtained from culture after CMV antigen stimulation. The chain links TRBV27 with TRBJ1-1; the D gene assignment is ambiguous. This sequence was found in a human donor in good health (CMV status not recorded). Some clones in this sample may be carry-over from other donors' samples. CDR3 protein: CASSPSTETMNTEAFF. The nucleotides are TGTGCCAGCAGTCCCTCAACAGAAACGATGAACACTGAAGCTTTCTTT.